The text below deals with one T cell receptor (beta chain). Its target is not known. This sample was included in a study of cytomegalovirus exposure and HLA in healthy donors. The study, taken as a whole, reports: When analyzed later, a missense DCLRE1C variant was found to be linked to TCR beta V- and J-gene trimming. In an earlier analysis, most TCR beta V segments were productive about 87% or about 30% of the time. It was reported that the classifier diagnosed cytomegalovirus status with high specificity and sensitivity in both the original and validation cohorts.

The PCR used 60 Vbeta and 13 Jbeta primers. Measured with immunoSEQ multiplex PCR; TCRdb has only the in-frame clones, and not every one. This sample has over 150,000 clones, with 80% to 85% found just once. Germline lookup yields CDR1 SGHRS and CDR2 YFSETQ. With 2 bases removed from V and 1 base from J, the gap between germline ends came to 13 bases. The CDR3 length is 15 residues. The clonotype comes from a woman between 50 and 59 years old in good health and CMV-seropositive. The rearrangement uses TRBV5-1 and TRBJ2-7, with a possible D match to TRBD1 (5 bases). Sequencing used PBMCs. The DNA for the CDR3 is TGCGCCAGCAGCTTCAGGGATGGGGTATCCTACGAGCAGTACTTC. This translates into CASSFRDGVSYEQYF. Full variable domain (outside the CDR3, taken from reference TRBV5-1 and TRBJ2-7): KAGVTQTPRYLIKTRGQQVTLSCSPISGHRSVSWYQQTPGQGLQFLFEYFSETQRNKGNFPGRFSGRQFSNSRSEMNVSTLELGDSALYLCASSFRDGVSYEQYFGPGTRLTVT.